Only a few counts were recorded for the clone carrying this T cell receptor beta chain. This entry is derived from a study of CD4 and CD8 cells across lung adenocarcinoma regions. The patients had localized lung adenocarcinoma, a non-small cell subtype. The V gene's germline CDR1 is SGDLS and CDR2 YYNGEE. This CDR3 spans 15 amino acids. Trimming cost V 0 bases and J 5 bases, with 13 bases left between them. From the PCR reads, TCRdb called clonotypes with MiXCR, one entry per CDR3 protein. The sample consists of 9,000 or so distinct CDR3 sequences, approximately 46% of them appearing once. The chain couples TRBV9 to TRBJ2-3; D may correspond to TRBD1 or TRBD2 (6 bases each). Sequencing was done on a sample of CD8+ T cells from the margin of a lung tumor. The receptor comes from a female donor with lung adenocarcinoma. The CD4 and CD8 labels of this study may be unreliable. This CDR3 reads CASSVEGGVVDTQYF. The CDR3 DNA sequence: TGTGCCAGCAGCGTAGAGGGGGGAGTAGTAGATACGCAGTATTTT.